One sample yielded the 26 T cell receptor beta chains listed below, sequenced in a study of regulatory T cells in long-lasting Graves disease. The time point: persistent/refractory GD, antithyroid drugs over 5 years with positive TRAb. Researchers made the TCR library from RNA that was extracted from PBMCs. Building the TCR beta libraries relied on iRepertoire HTBI primers, and CDR3 regions underwent Arm-PCR. TCRdb re-derived calls from the multiplex PCR reads in MiXCR, one entry per CDR3 protein. The sample lists a few hundred thousand distinct CDR3 sequences; around a fifth were seen once. The sample was peripheral blood mononuclear cells (PBMCs), taken when the disease was refractory, from a patient treated with antithyroid drugs. The receptors originated from a female donor with Graves disease.

This clonotype was observed many times. J is TRBJ1-4 and V is TRBV12-3 or TRBV12-4; tentatively, D is TRBD1 (5 bases). This CDR3 contains 15 residues. Trimming left V 3 bases short and J 5 bases short, with 13 bases between. CDR3 nucleotide sequence: TGTGCCAGCAGTTTTGAGAGGGGAGGCAATGAAAAACTGTTTTTT. This codes for CASSFERGGNEKLFF.

The gene calls are TRBV28 and TRBJ2-3, with 8 bases fitting TRBD1. CDR1 is MDHEN and CDR2 is SYDVKM in the germline V gene. This CDR3 contains 15 residues. The V gene end was trimmed by 7 bases and the J gene end by 5 bases; junction bases not matched to a gene: 11. The CDR3 loop is CASNYQGAGVDTQYF. The CDR3 bases are TGTGCCAGCAACTACCAGGGGGCAGGAGTAGATACGCAGTATTTT.

At least ten counts were recorded for this clonotype. This sequence joins TRBV3-1 and TRBJ1-2; D ambiguous. Trimming took off 3 bases at V and 0 bases at J, with 8 bases between the two ends. The germline V gene encodes CDR1 LGHDT and CDR2 YNNKEL (reference sequence). The CDR3 sequence is 14 residues long. The CDR3 bases are TGTGCCAGCAGCCAGCGGGCAACTAACTATGGCTACACCTTC. Its protein is CASSQRATNYGYTF.

This clonotype showed up just a few times. The junction departs from the called germline gene at one end, perhaps through a read error. The genes are TRBV7-7 and TRBJ2-5; D is ambiguous. The CDR3 has 15 amino acids. Germline CDR1 SSHAT, CDR2 FNYEAQ (reference sequence). CDR3 in amino acids: CASSQSLGGQETQYF. In DNA, the CDR3 is TGTGCTAGCAGCCAATCCCTCGGCGGTCAAGAGACCCAGTACTTC.

This clonotype was detected many times. V usage is TRBV28 and J usage is TRBJ2-5; TRBD1 aligns across 7 bases. The CDR3 runs 15 residues. CDR1 is MDHEN, CDR2 SYDVKM, per germline. V shed 2 bases, J shed 1 base, and the junction held 4 bases outside the gene matches. CDR3 protein: CASSLARGLQETQYF. The CDR3 DNA reads TGTGCCAGCAGTTTAGCTAGGGGGCTCCAAGAGACCCAGTACTTC.

The sample holds many counts of this clonotype. This may arise from a read error, as a much more abundant clone is one base away. The missing conserved phenylalanine or tryptophan at the end of this CDR3 makes a read error likely. The chain carries TRBV28 and TRBJ1-1; D call uncertain. The CDR3 consists of 13 residues. CDR1 and CDR2 (germline): MDHEN, SYDVKM. Trimming left V 2 bases short and J 5 bases short, with 9 bases between. The CDR3 region is CASSLTGWTEAFS. The CDR3 DNA follows: TGTGCCAGCAGTTTAACCGGATGGACTGAAGCTTTCTCT.

This chain joins TRBV19 and TRBJ2-7; TRBD2 matches at 9 bases. Germline CDR1 LNHDA, CDR2 SQIVND (reference sequence). Germline trimming cut 4 bases from V and 2 bases from J; bases unmatched to any gene: 3. This CDR3 spans 14 amino acids. CDR3 in amino acids: CASSTGGGAYEQYF. The CDR3, as DNA: TGTGCCAGTAGTACTGGCGGGGGGGCCTACGAGCAGTACTTC.

A few counts support this clonotype. This chain links TRBV7-2 with TRBJ1-1; D remains unclear. Looked up from germline, CDR1 is SGHTA and CDR2 is FQGNSA. There are 15 residues in the CDR3. V was trimmed by 0 bases and J by 0 bases, leaving 8 bases between them. CDR3 protein: CASSLALLMNTEAFF. The CDR3 DNA reads as TGTGCCAGCAGCTTAGCGCTCCTGATGAACACTGAAGCTTTCTTT.

This clonotype showed up many times. V is TRBV10-3 and J is TRBJ1-2; D is perhaps TRBD1 (6 bases). V lost 2 bases to trimming and J lost 8 bases, with 15 bases between them. The CDR3 covers 14 residues. Germline V gene lookup returns CDR1 ENHRY and CDR2 SYGVKD. As DNA, the CDR3 is TGTGCCATCAGTGAGGGGGGCGGAGGCTGGGGCTACACCTTC. Translating gives CAISEGGGGWGYTF.

This clonotype came up once. The junction shows a germline mismatch at one end, possibly a read error. The chain couples TRBV7-9 to TRBJ1-2; D is unresolved. The CDR3 covers 15 residues. CDR1 and CDR2 from the germline V gene are SEHNR and FQNEAQ (reference sequence). The CDR3 region has the DNA TGTGCCAGCAGCTTAGCCCCGGGATCGAACTATGGCTACATCTTC. It specifies CASSLAPGSNYGYIF.

This clonotype was recorded at least ten times. Written as DNA, the CDR3 is TGTGCCAGCAGTCCCTGGAGACAAGAGACCCAGTACTTC. This translates into CASSPWRQETQYF. The chain employs TRBV6-2 or TRBV6-3 and TRBJ2-5; D not resolved. The CDR3 contains 13 residues. Deletions cut 5 bases from V and 2 bases from J, with 9 bases between. CDR1 is MNHEY and CDR2 is SVGEGT in the germline V gene.

CDR3 sequence reads: CASSSQGFEDQPQHF. The CDR3 coding sequence is TGTGCCAGCAGCTCGCAGGGGTTTGAGGATCAGCCCCAGCATTTT. The V call is TRBV9, the J call TRBJ1-5; maybe TRBD1 (6 bases). Germline V lookup: CDR1 SGDLS, CDR2 YYNGEE. This CDR3 contains 15 residues. V was cut by 4 bases and J by 5 bases, with 16 bases left in between.

This chain joins TRBV6-5 and TRBJ2-7; 8 positions agree with TRBD1. This CDR3 is 17 amino acids long. With 0 bases clipped from V and 0 bases from J, the junction kept 7 bases outside the gene matches. The germline gives CDR1 MNHEY, CDR2 SVGAGI. The CDR3 protein is CASSYSGQGQVSYEQYF. The DNA of the CDR3 is TGTGCCAGCAGTTACTCCGGACAGGGTCAAGTCTCCTACGAGCAGTACTTC.

This clonotype was seen only a few times. The V gene is TRBV28, the J gene TRBJ2-1; D is perhaps TRBD2 (5 bases). Germline V CDR1 and CDR2: MDHEN, SYDVKM. The V and J ends lost 5 bases and 4 bases respectively, with 15 bases between them. The CDR3 sequence is 15 residues long. CDR3 sequence (DNA): TGTGCCAGCAGTCCGGACTCCATCCCGTACAATGAGCAGTTCTTC. Its protein is CASSPDSIPYNEQFF.

The chain joins TRBV29-1 to TRBJ2-2; 13 positions match TRBD2. The germline CDR1 and CDR2 sequences are SQVTM and ANQGSEA. V trimming: 7 bases; J trimming: 0 bases; junction bases outside the gene matches: 5. This CDR3 has 16 amino acids. CDR3 loop: CSARLAGGPNTGELFF. CDR3 bases: TGCAGCGCCAGACTAGCGGGGGGCCCGAACACCGGGGAGCTGTTTTTT.

This clonotype was picked up many times. This chain links TRBV24-1 with TRBJ2-2, with D perhaps given as TRBD1 or TRBD2 (5 bases each). Germline CDR1 and CDR2: KGHDR and SFDVKD. V shed 3 bases and J shed 1 base, with 11 bases lying between them. There are 16 residues in the CDR3. CDR3 protein: CATSDPGPKNTGELFF. In nucleotides, the CDR3 is TGTGCCACCAGTGATCCGGGACCGAAGAACACCGGGGAGCTGTTTTTT.

This clonotype has a count of ten or more. J is TRBJ1-1 and V is TRBV28; tentative D call: TRBD1 (6 bases). This CDR3 is 14 amino acids long. The V end was cut by 7 bases, the J end by 1 base, with 13 bases between. Germline V lookup: CDR1 MDHEN, CDR2 SYDVKM. CDR3 sequence (DNA): TGTGCCAGCACAGGGACAAAGAAGAACACTGAAGCTTTCTTT. Its protein product is CASTGTKKNTEAFF. Full variable domain (rest looked up from reference TRBV28 and TRBJ1-1): DVKVTQSSRYLVKRTGEKVFLECVQDMDHENMFWYRQDPGLGLRLIYFSYDVKMKEKGDIPEGYSVSREKKERFSLILESASTNQTSMYLCASTGTKKNTEAFFGQGTRLTVV.

This clonotype was detected ten times or more. The genes are TRBV5-1 and TRBJ1-4, with 7 bases that match TRBD1. The CDR3 totals 14 residues. With 5 bases clipped from V and 4 bases from J, the junction kept 5 bases outside the gene matches. Germline V gene data show CDR1 as SGHRS and CDR2 as YFSETQ. The CDR3: CASSQDRINEKLFF. In DNA form, the CDR3 reads TGCGCCAGCAGTCAGGACAGGATTAATGAAAAACTGTTTTTT.

This clonotype was seen repeatedly, ten times or more. This rearrangement joins TRBV27 to TRBJ2-2; D may be TRBD2 (6 bases). CDR1 is MNHEY and CDR2 is SMNVEV in the germline V gene (reference sequence). The ends were cut back, 7 bases at V and 4 bases at J, with 13 bases in the middle. The CDR3 consists of 14 residues. CDR3 in amino acids: CASTPLGGTGELFF. The DNA of the CDR3 is TGTGCCAGCACTCCTCTGGGGGGCACCGGGGAGCTGTTTTTT.

The chain combines TRBV2 with TRBJ2-3; unclear D gene. The CDR3 spans 15 residues. Trimming took off 2 bases at V and 0 bases at J, with 9 bases between the two ends. Germline assignment: CDR1 SNHLY and CDR2 FYNNEI. The CDR3 spells CASSESLGSTDTQYF. The CDR3, as DNA: TGTGCCAGCAGTGAAAGCCTGGGAAGCACAGATACGCAGTATTTT.

This chain joins TRBV29-1 and TRBJ2-2; 7 bases match TRBD2. CDR3 length equals 14 residues. Per the germline V gene, CDR1 is SQVTM and CDR2 is ANQGSEA. The V segment lost 4 bases and the J segment 4 bases; nucleotides outside the gene matches: 6. This CDR3 reads CSVVSGGPTGELFF. The CDR3 nucleotides are TGCAGCGTTGTTTCGGGGGGTCCCACCGGGGAGCTGTTTTTT.

This clonotype was counted ten times or more. The V call is TRBV5-1, the J call TRBJ2-7; possibly TRBD1 for D (6 bases). The V end lost 5 bases, the J end lost 4 bases, and 16 bases lay between the germline ends. CDR1 is SGHRS and CDR2 is YFSETQ in the germline V gene. The CDR3 extends over 14 amino acids. This chain's CDR3 is CASRLQGPPYEQYF. Here the CDR3 DNA reads TGCGCCAGCAGGTTACAGGGACCCCCTTACGAGCAGTACTTC.

This chain connects TRBV7-9 to TRBJ2-7; perhaps TRBD2 as D (6 bases). V gave up 4 bases and J gave up 2 bases, with 18 bases separating them. The CDR3 consists of 16 residues. Germline CDR1 SEHNR, CDR2 FQNEAQ (reference sequence). CDR3 residues: CASSSPLGLETYEQYF. The CDR3 DNA reads TGTGCCAGCAGCTCTCCCCTGGGACTGGAAACCTACGAGCAGTACTTC. Combining the CDR3 with reference TRBV7-9 and TRBJ2-7 gives the whole variable domain DTGVSQNPRHKITKRGQNVTFRCDPISEHNRLYWYRQTLGQGPEFLTYFQNEAQLEKSRLLSDRFSAERPKGSFSTLEIQRTEQGDSAMYLCASSSPLGLETYEQYFGPGTRLTVT.

There are a few counts of this clonotype. The chain combines TRBV6-2 or TRBV6-3 with TRBJ1-5; D is unclear. Germline V gene lookup returns CDR1 MNHEY and CDR2 SVGEGT. The CDR3 consists of 15 residues. The ends were cut back, 7 bases at V and 0 bases at J, with 13 bases in the middle. The CDR3 loop is CASIINQYSNQPQHF. As DNA, the CDR3 is TGTGCCAGCATTATAAACCAATATAGCAATCAGCCCCAGCATTTT.

Ten or more counts support this clonotype. V gene TRBV6-2 or TRBV6-3 combines with J gene TRBJ2-5; 7 positions agree with TRBD1. The germline V gene has CDR1 MNHEY and CDR2 SVGEGT. The CDR3 consists of 15 residues. The V and J ends lost 2 bases and 1 base, in that order; junction bases with no gene match: 4. The CDR3, as DNA: TGTGCCAGCAGTTACGAGGCAGGGGGCCAAGAGACCCAGTACTTC. Its protein is CASSYEAGGQETQYF.

The gene calls are TRBV19 and TRBJ2-7; 10 bases align to TRBD2. V lost 3 bases to trimming and J lost 2 bases; unmatched junction nucleotides: 4. Germline CDR1 and CDR2: LNHDA and SQIVND (reference sequence). This CDR3 is built from 15 residues. The CDR3 sequence is CASSMGLAIPYEQYF. DNA for the CDR3: TGTGCCAGTAGTATGGGACTAGCGATTCCCTACGAGCAGTACTTC. Variable domain in full (rest from reference TRBV19 and TRBJ2-7): DGGITQSPKYLFRKEGQNVTLSCEQNLNHDAMYWYRQDPGQGLRLIYYSQIVNDFQKGDIAEGYSVSREKKESFPLTVTSAQKNPTAFYLCASSMGLAIPYEQYFGPGTRLTVT.